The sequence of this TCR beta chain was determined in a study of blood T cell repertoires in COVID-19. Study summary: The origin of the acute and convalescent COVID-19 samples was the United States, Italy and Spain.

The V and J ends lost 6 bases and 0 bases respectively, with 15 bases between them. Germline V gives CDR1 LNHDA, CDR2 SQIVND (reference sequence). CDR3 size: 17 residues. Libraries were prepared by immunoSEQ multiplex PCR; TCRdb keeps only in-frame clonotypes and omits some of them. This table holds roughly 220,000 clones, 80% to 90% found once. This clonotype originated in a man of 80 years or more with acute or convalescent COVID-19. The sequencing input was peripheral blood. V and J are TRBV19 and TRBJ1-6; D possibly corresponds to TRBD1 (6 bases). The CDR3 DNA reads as TGTGCCAGTAGGAATCGACAGGATAGCTCCTATAATTCACCCCTCCACTTT. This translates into CASRNRQDSSYNSPLHF.